This T cell receptor beta chain was retrieved from a study of OX40 agonist ivuxolimab in advanced cancers. Study context: Ivuxolimab, which patients received intravenously every 2 weeks, was dosed at 0.01 to 10 mg/kg. Three patients showed partial responses: one hepatocellular carcinoma and two cutaneous melanoma cases.

In regard to this clone: Its target is not known.

Sequencing used immunoSEQ multiplex PCR; TCRdb keeps in-frame clones, though not all of them. The repertoire holds about 67,000 clones, with about 85% as singletons. The CDR3 totals 13 residues. Germline CDR1 and CDR2: SGHAT and FQNNGV. V dropped 5 bases and J dropped 6 bases, with 11 bases sitting between them. Notes on the study in general: Researchers report that CD8+ T cells had, on average, more expanded clones than CD4+.

This sequence joins TRBV11-2 and TRBJ2-1; unclear D gene. This receptor was obtained from an adult with an advanced solid tumor such as melanoma, head and neck, liver or kidney cancer. The source material was CD4+ or CD8+ T cells sorted from blood, sampled in a trial of the OX40 agonist ivuxolimab. The DNA for the CDR3 is TGTGCCAGCAGCCAGGAAGGTCTCAATGAGCAGTTCTTC. Its protein is CASSQEGLNEQFF.